This T cell receptor beta chain was recovered during a study of blood T cell repertoires in COVID-19. Overall study: Specimens from acute and convalescent COVID-19 originated in the United States, Italy and Spain. The analysed material was cDNA or gDNA that came from T cells, B-cell-depleted T cells, or PBMCs.

In the original workflow: Reference gene primer amplification gave nucleated cell count estimates. Data came from immunoSEQ multiplex PCR; TCRdb stores just in-frame clones and leaves some out. For V, J and clone size, that table is used; D and trimming come from the DNA. In the table there are about 160,000 clones, roughly 84% of which are singletons. Germline CDR1 reads MDHEN; CDR2 reads SYDVKM. V was clipped by 5 bases and J by 4 bases; unmatched bases: 17. This CDR3 region has 18 residues. Sequences were obtained from peripheral blood. This chain joins TRBV28 and TRBJ1-2; 9 bases line up with TRBD1. The source is a man aged 65 to 79 with acute or convalescent COVID-19. The CDR3 DNA reads as TGTGCCAGCAGTGTCCTGGGGGGACAGGGAGGAAGTGGCTATGGCTACACCTTC. It translates to CASSVLGGQGGSGYGYTF.